This T cell receptor beta chain was observed in a study of long-term antiretroviral therapy in people with HIV. Assay version v3.0 of immunoSEQ was used, and it was run at survey level. Data came from immunoSEQ multiplex PCR; TCRdb stores just in-frame clones and leaves some out. The repertoire consists of 15,000 to 25,000 clones, with roughly 90% occurring once and the leading ten covering around 4%. Study-wide points: Therapy changes, viral resistance and ART adherence were not documented in the available data.

Turning to this clone: Its antigen remains unknown.

This clonotype was sampled from a young man with HIV. The material was unsorted PBMCs, obtained 2.1 years after starting antiretroviral therapy.

This chain's CDR3 is CASGPTTGQGEKLFF. Written as DNA, the CDR3 is TGTGCCAGCGGACCGACCACAGGGCAAGGTGAAAAACTGTTTTTT. The chain couples TRBV7-8 to TRBJ1-4, with D tentatively TRBD1 (6 bases). Between the trimmed V and J ends, which lost 8 bases and 7 bases, there was a span of 20 bases. Per the germline V gene, CDR1 is SGHVS and CDR2 is FQNEAQ. There are 15 residues in the CDR3.